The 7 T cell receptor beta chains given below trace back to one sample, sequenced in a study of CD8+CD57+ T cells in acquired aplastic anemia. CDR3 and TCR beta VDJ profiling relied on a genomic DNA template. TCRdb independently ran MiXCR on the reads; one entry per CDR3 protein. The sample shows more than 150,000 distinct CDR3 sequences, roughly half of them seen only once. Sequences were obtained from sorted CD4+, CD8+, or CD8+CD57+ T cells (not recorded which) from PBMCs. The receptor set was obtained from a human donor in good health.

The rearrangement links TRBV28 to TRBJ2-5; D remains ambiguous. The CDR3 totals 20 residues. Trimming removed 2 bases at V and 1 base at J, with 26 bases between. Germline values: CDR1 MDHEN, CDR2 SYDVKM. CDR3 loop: CASSLGLRITGPPGQETQYF. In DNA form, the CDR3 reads TGTGCCAGCAGTTTAGGGCTACGCATTACCGGGCCCCCTGGCCAAGAGACCCAGTACTTC.

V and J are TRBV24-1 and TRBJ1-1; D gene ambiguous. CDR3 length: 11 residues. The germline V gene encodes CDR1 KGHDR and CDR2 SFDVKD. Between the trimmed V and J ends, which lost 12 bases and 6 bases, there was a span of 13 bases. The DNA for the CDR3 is TGTGCCCCCGATTCGGAAGCTGAAGCTTTCTTT. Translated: CAPDSEAEAFF.

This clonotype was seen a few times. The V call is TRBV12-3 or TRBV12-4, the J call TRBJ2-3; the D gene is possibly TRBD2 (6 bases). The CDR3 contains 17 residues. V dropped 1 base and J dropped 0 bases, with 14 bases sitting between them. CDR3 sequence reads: CASSLGFGSPSTDTQYF. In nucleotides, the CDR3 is TGTGCCAGCAGTTTAGGGTTCGGGAGCCCTAGCACAGATACGCAGTATTTT.

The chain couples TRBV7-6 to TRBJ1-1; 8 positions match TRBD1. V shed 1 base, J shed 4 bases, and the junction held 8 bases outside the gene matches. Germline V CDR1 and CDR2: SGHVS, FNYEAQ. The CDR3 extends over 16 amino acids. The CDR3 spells CASSLEILTGGTEAFF. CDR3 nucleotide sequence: TGTGCCAGCAGCTTAGAGATACTAACAGGGGGCACTGAAGCTTTCTTT. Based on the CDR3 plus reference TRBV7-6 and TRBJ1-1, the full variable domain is GAGVSQSPRYKVTKRGQDVALRCDPISGHVSLYWYRQALGQGPEFLTYFNYEAQQDKSGLPNDRFSAERPEGSISTLTIQRTEQRDSAMYRCASSLEILTGGTEAFFGQGTRLTVV.

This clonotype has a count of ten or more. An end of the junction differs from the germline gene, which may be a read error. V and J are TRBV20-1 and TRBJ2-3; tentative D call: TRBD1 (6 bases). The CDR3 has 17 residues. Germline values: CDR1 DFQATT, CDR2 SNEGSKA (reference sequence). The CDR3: CSARDTGYLGDTNTQYF. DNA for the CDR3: TGCAGTGCTAGAGATACCGGCTACCTTGGGGACACAAATACGCAGTATTTT.

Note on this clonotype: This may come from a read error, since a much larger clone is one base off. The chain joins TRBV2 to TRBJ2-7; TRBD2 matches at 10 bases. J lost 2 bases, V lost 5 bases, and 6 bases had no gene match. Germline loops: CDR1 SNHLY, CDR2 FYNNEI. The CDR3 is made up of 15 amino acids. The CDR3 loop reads CASSPQLAGPYEQYF. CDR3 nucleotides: TGTGCCAGCAGTCCACAACTAGCGGGGCCCTACGAGCAGTACTTC.

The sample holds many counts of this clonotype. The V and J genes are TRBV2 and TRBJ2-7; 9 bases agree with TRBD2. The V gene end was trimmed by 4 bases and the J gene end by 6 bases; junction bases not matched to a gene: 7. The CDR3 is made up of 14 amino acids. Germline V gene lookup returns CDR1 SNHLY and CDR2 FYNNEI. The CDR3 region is CASSGVSGSSEQYF. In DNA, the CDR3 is TGTGCCAGCAGTGGGGTTAGCGGGAGTAGCGAGCAGTACTTC.